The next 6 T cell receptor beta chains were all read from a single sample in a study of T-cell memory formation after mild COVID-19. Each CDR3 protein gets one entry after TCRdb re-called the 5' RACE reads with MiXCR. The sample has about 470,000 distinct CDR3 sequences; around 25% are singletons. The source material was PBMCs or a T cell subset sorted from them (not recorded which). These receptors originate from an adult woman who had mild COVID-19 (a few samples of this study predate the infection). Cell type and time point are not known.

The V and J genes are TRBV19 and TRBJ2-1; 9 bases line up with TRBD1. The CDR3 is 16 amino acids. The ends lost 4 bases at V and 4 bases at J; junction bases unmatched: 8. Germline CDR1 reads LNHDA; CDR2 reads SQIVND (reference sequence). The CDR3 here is CASSKSGTGNYNEQFF. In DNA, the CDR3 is TGTGCCAGTAGTAAGAGCGGGACAGGGAATTACAATGAGCAGTTCTTC.

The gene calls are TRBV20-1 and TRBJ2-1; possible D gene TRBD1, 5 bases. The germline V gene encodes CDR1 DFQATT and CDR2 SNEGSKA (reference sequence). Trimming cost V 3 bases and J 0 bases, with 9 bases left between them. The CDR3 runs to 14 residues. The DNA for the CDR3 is TGCAGTGCTAGCACCAGGGCCTCCTACAATGAGCAGTTCTTC. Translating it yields CSASTRASYNEQFF.

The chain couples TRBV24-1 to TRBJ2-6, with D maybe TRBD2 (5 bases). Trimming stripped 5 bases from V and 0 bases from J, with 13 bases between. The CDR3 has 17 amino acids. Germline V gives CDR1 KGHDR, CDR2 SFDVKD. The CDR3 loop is CATSGGVRVSGANVLTF. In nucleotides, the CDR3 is TGTGCCACCAGTGGAGGAGTGAGGGTCTCTGGGGCCAACGTCCTGACTTTC.

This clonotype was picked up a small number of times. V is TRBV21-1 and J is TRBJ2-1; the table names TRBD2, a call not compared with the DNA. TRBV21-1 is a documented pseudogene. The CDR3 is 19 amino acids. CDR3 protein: CASSKANPSGCRSYNEQFF. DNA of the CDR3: TGTGCCAGCAGCAAAGCAAACCCTAGCGGGTGTAGGTCCTACAATGAGCAGTTCTTC.

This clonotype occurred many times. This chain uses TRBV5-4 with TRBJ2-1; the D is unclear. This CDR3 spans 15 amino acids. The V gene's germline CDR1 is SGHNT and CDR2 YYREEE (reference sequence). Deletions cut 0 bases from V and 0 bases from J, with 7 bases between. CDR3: CASSLGHPSYNEQFF. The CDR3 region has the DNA TGTGCCAGCAGCTTGGGTCACCCCTCCTACAATGAGCAGTTCTTC.

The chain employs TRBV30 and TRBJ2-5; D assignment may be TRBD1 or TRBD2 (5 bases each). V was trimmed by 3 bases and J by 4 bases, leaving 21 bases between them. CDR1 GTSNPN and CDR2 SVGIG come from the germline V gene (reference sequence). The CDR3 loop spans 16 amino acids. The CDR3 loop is CAWSVSRDPIRETQYF. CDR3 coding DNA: TGTGCCTGGAGCGTTTCCCGGGACCCCATTAGAGAGACCCAGTACTTC.